This T cell receptor (beta chain) was obtained from a study of cytomegalovirus exposure and HLA in healthy donors. PCR primers comprised 60 Vbeta and 13 Jbeta primers. Sequenced by immunoSEQ multiplex PCR; TCRdb stores in-frame clones only, minus some. The sample contains fewer than 200,000 clones, roughly 76% of which appear only once. Study findings and constraints: The CMV antigen specificity of a few CMV-associated chains was confirmed through in vitro analysis. Later on, an analysis found that several of the most significant clusters appeared to be linked to common viral pathogens, which included parvovirus B19.

The donors were healthy bone marrow donors. Germline-derived CDR1 and CDR2 are SGHAT and FQNNGV. V lost 5 bases, J lost 9 bases, and 13 bases stayed unmatched. The CDR3 length is 17 residues. Regarding this clone: Its antigen remains unidentified.

Input material: PBMCs. The sequence was collected from a woman aged 50 to 65 in good health and CMV-seronegative. The genes are TRBV11-2 and TRBJ2-1; 13 positions agree with TRBD2. The CDR3 DNA reads TGTGCCAGCAGCCCCCGAGTACTAGCGGGGGGGCGGGGTGAGCAGTTCTTC. Translation: CASSPRVLAGGRGEQFF.